The 3 T cell receptor beta chains given below trace back to one sample, sequenced in a study of glioma-infiltrating T cells. The iRepertoire nested amplicon-rescue multiplex PCR amplified TCR alpha and beta CDR3s from RNA. TCRdb re-called the multiplex PCR reads through MiXCR, storing one row per CDR3 protein. The data hold thousands of distinct CDR3 sequences, with roughly 27% observed a single time. The sequenced material came from glioma tissue, nonneoplastic brain tissue, or PBMCs (not recorded which). The receptors here all came from a human donor with low-grade glioma or glioblastoma, undergoing nonglioma brain surgery, or in good health (not recorded which).

This clonotype has at least ten counts. The rearrangement joins TRBV4-1 to TRBJ1-5; D gene unclear. CDR3 length equals 14 residues. The germline gives CDR1 MGHRA, CDR2 YSYEKL. Trimming cost V 2 bases and J 3 bases, with 8 bases left between them. The CDR3 sequence is CASSQFEVNQPQHF. CDR3 DNA sequence: TGCGCCAGCAGCCAATTCGAGGTCAATCAGCCCCAGCATTTT.

The sample holds many counts of this clonotype. In DNA form, the CDR3 reads TGTGCCAGCAGCTTAGCGAAAGCTTCTCCCTCCTACGAGCAGTACTTC. Encoded protein: CASSLAKASPSYEQYF. This rearrangement joins TRBV7-2 to TRBJ2-7; D gene unclear. The length of the CDR3 is 16 residues. V lost 0 bases and J 0 bases, leaving 12 bases between the germline ends. Germline CDR1 reads SGHTA; CDR2 reads FQGNSA.

This clonotype was observed at least ten times. The gene calls are TRBV5-6 and TRBJ2-3; 8 positions match TRBD1. Per the germline V gene, CDR1 is SGHDT and CDR2 is YYEEEE. The CDR3 has 13 residues. V lost 4 bases to trimming and J lost 7 bases; unmatched junction nucleotides: 5. In nucleotides, the CDR3 is TGTGCCAGCAGCCCGCAGGGGGCCAATACGCAGTATTTT. Residues: CASSPQGANTQYF.